The 29 T cell receptor beta chains reported below all come from one sample, sequenced in a study of beta chain features in type 1 diabetes. Every bit of the isolated RNA underwent reverse transcription, so sequencing read expressed TCRB transcripts. The assay was immunoSEQ multiplex PCR, and TCRdb's table has in-frame clones only and misses some. In the table there are around 340,000 clones, around 7.6% of which are singletons. Sequenced: central memory CD4+ T cells from blood. The receptors were sampled from a woman aged 18-29 years in good health.

The V gene is TRBV27, the J gene TRBJ1-4; 11 bases map to TRBD1. This CDR3 has 18 amino acids. Germline-derived CDR1 and CDR2 are MNHEY and SMNVEV (reference sequence). The V segment lost 8 bases and the J segment 3 bases; nucleotides outside the gene matches: 14. The CDR3 here is CASSSRGQGGLSNEKLFF. The CDR3 nucleotides read TGTGCCAGCTCCTCCAGGGGACAGGGGGGTTTGTCTAATGAAAAACTGTTTTTT.

V and J are TRBV7-9 and TRBJ2-1; D might be TRBD2 (6 bases). V lost 5 bases and J lost 7, with 18 bases in between. This CDR3 is built from 15 residues. Germline-derived CDR1 and CDR2 are SEHNR and FQNEAQ (reference sequence). CDR3 amino acids: CASSLHSGTVNEQFF. In nucleotides, the CDR3 is TGTGCCAGCAGCCTTCATAGCGGTACTGTGAATGAGCAGTTCTTC. The whole variable domain, remainder taken from reference TRBV7-9 and TRBJ2-1, is DTGVSQNPRHKITKRGQNVTFRCDPISEHNRLYWYRQTLGQGPEFLTYFQNEAQLEKSRLLSDRFSAERPKGSFSTLEIQRTEQGDSAMYLCASSLHSGTVNEQFFGPGTRLTVL.

The rearrangement uses TRBV7-6 and TRBJ2-5; 11 bases agree with TRBD1. The CDR3 is 15 residues long. Germline lookup yields CDR1 SGHVS and CDR2 FNYEAQ. The V gene end was trimmed by 9 bases and the J gene end by 2 bases; junction bases not matched to a gene: 8. This CDR3 reads CASTVDRGQQETQYF. CDR3 coding DNA: TGTGCCAGTACTGTGGACAGGGGGCAGCAAGAGACCCAGTACTTC.

This clone was detected a few times. The CDR3 spells CASSPQRGGYETQYF. The CDR3 nucleotides are TGTGCCAGCAGTCCCCAGCGGGGGGGATATGAGACCCAGTACTTC. The V call is TRBV27, the J call TRBJ2-5, with 10 nucleotides matching TRBD2. Germline V gene sequence: CDR1 MNHEY, CDR2 SMNVEV (reference sequence). V was clipped by 5 bases and J by 5 bases; unmatched bases: 8. The CDR3 contains 15 residues.

The rearrangement uses TRBV5-1 and TRBJ2-2; weak D call: TRBD1 (5 bases). There are 14 residues in the CDR3. Germline lookup yields CDR1 SGHRS and CDR2 YFSETQ. The germline V and J ends were trimmed by 3 bases and 4 bases, with 10 bases remaining between them. In DNA form, the CDR3 reads TGCGCCAGCAGCTCTTTTAGGGGCACCGGGGAGCTGTTTTTT. It specifies CASSSFRGTGELFF.

This clone was seen a handful of times. This chain links TRBV18 with TRBJ2-7; D is possibly TRBD1 (6 bases). The CDR3 sequence is 14 residues long. Germline V gene lookup returns CDR1 KGHSH and CDR2 LQKENI. Trimming removed 3 bases from V and 7 bases from J, with 16 bases in between. The CDR3 nucleotides are TGTGCCAGCTCACCGGACAGAAAAACGGGGGAGCAGTACTTC. It translates to CASSPDRKTGEQYF. The whole variable domain, remainder taken from reference TRBV18 and TRBJ2-7, is NAGVMQNPRHLVRRRGQEARLRCSPMKGHSHVYWYRQLPEEGLKFMVYLQKENIIDESGMPKERFSAEFPKEGPSILRIQQVVRGDSAAYFCASSPDRKTGEQYFGPGTRLTVT.

The chain joins TRBV7-8 to TRBJ2-7, with D uncertain. V lost 2 bases and J 1 base, leaving 6 bases between the germline ends. Germline V gives CDR1 SGHVS, CDR2 FQNEAQ. This CDR3 has 13 residues. CDR3 nucleotide sequence: TGTGCCAGCAGCTTACCAGGATCCTACGAGCAGTACTTC. Translating it yields CASSLPGSYEQYF.

This chain joins TRBV5-4 and TRBJ1-1, with 7 positions matching TRBD1. With V trimmed by 4 bases and J by 2 bases, 8 bases remained unmatched. The CDR3 extends over 15 amino acids. Germline V gene lookup returns CDR1 SGHNT and CDR2 YYREEE (reference sequence). This CDR3 is CASSQRQGGNTEAFF. The CDR3, as DNA: TGTGCCAGCAGCCAAAGACAGGGAGGCAACACTGAAGCTTTCTTT.

Ten or more counts support this clone. The chain recombines TRBV4-3 with TRBJ2-7, with 16 bases lining up with TRBD2. Germline values: CDR1 LGHNA, CDR2 YSLEER. The V and J ends lost 4 bases and 0 bases, in that order; junction bases with no gene match: 9. The CDR3 is made up of 19 amino acids. In DNA form, the CDR3 reads TGCGCCAGCAGCCCCCCGCCGGGACTAGCGGGAGGGGCCTCCTACGAGCAGTACTTC. This gives the protein CASSPPPGLAGGASYEQYF.

This clone was detected a few times. The V and J genes are TRBV5-1 and TRBJ1-2; D might be TRBD1 (5 bases). The V gene's germline CDR1 is SGHRS and CDR2 YFSETQ. There are 11 residues in the CDR3. Trimming stripped 4 bases from V and 5 bases from J, with 6 bases between. CDR3 loop: CASSEGYGYTF. CDR3 DNA: TGCGCCAGCAGCGAGGGGTATGGCTACACCTTC.

This clone was counted only a few times. The chain joins TRBV5-4 to TRBJ1-2; D not certain. V lost 0 bases, J lost 3 bases, and 6 bases lay in between. The CDR3 has 13 residues. Germline-derived CDR1 and CDR2 are SGHNT and YYREEE (reference sequence). CDR3 in amino acids: CASSLALDYGYTF. CDR3 sequence (DNA): TGTGCCAGCAGCTTGGCTCTAGACTATGGCTACACCTTC.

This clone has ten or more counts. This rearrangement joins TRBV6-6 to TRBJ2-1; the D is unclear. V lost 5 bases and J 13 bases, leaving 18 bases between the germline ends. The CDR3 covers 13 residues. Germline values: CDR1 MNHNY, CDR2 SVGAGI (reference sequence). CDR3: CASSTQKNTDQFF. The CDR3, as DNA: TGTGCCAGCAGTACCCAGAAAAATACGGACCAGTTCTTC.

This chain uses TRBV6-5 with TRBJ2-2; no clear D gene. V lost 6 bases to trimming and J lost 8 bases, with 16 bases between them. Germline V gene data show CDR1 as MNHEY and CDR2 as SVGAGI. The CDR3 is 14 amino acids. The CDR3 bases are TGTGCCAGCAGCCTACGCCGGTCACCGGGGGAGCTGTTTTTT. Its protein is CASSLRRSPGELFF.

The chain combines TRBV7-2 with TRBJ1-4; D not resolved. The CDR3 is 13 amino acids. The V end lost 8 bases, the J end lost 3 bases, and 10 bases lay between the germline ends. Germline lookup yields CDR1 SGHTA and CDR2 FQGNSA. CDR3 coding DNA: TGTGCCAGCGCCAAGGCCCCTAATGAAAAACTGTTTTTT. Amino acids: CASAKAPNEKLFF.

The chain has TRBV28 and TRBJ1-2; the match to TRBD1 covers 8 bases. Germline V gene lookup returns CDR1 MDHEN and CDR2 SYDVKM. The CDR3 has 14 residues. Germline trimming cut 2 bases from V and 4 bases from J; bases unmatched to any gene: 3. The CDR3 DNA follows: TGTGCCAGCAGTTTAACTGGGACAGGCTATGGCTACACCTTC. This gives the protein CASSLTGTGYGYTF.

The J gene is TRBJ2-2, the V gene TRBV7-9; 9 bases are a match to TRBD1. This CDR3 spans 15 amino acids. Germline V CDR1 and CDR2: SEHNR, FQNEAQ (reference sequence). V trimming: 6 bases; J trimming: 4 bases; junction bases outside the gene matches: 6. CDR3 in amino acids: CASRSQGAGTGELFF. The CDR3 region has the DNA TGTGCCAGCAGATCACAGGGGGCGGGCACCGGGGAGCTGTTTTTT.

This clone was observed a few times. The V gene is TRBV7-2, the J gene TRBJ2-3; D not certain. Deletions cut 2 bases from V and 1 base from J, with 7 bases between. Germline V lookup: CDR1 SGHTA, CDR2 FQGNSA. The CDR3 length is 14 residues. CDR3 amino acids: CASSLTGRTDTQYF. CDR3 in DNA: TGTGCCAGCAGCTTAACCGGACGCACAGATACGCAGTATTTT.

The chain joins TRBV7-2 to TRBJ2-5; 7 nucleotides match TRBD1. Trimming removed 5 bases from V and 5 bases from J; junction bases left unmatched: 8. From germline, CDR1 is SGHTA and CDR2 FQGNSA. The CDR3 spans 14 residues. The DNA for the CDR3 is TGTGCCAGCAGCCCCCGACAGGGAGTGGAGACCCAGTACTTC. It encodes CASSPRQGVETQYF.

This clone was seen a handful of times. V and J are TRBV28 and TRBJ1-1; unclear D gene. The CDR3 has 15 amino acids. CDR1 is MDHEN, CDR2 SYDVKM, per germline. The germline V and J ends were trimmed by 2 bases and 0 bases, with 10 bases remaining between them. CDR3 sequence: CASSLPGNMNTEAFF. The CDR3 bases are TGTGCCAGCAGTTTACCGGGAAACATGAACACTGAAGCTTTCTTT.

The rearrangement uses TRBV5-4 and TRBJ2-5, with TRBD2 as a possible D gene (5 bases). The germline V and J ends were trimmed by 4 bases and 6 bases, with 22 bases remaining between them. CDR3 length: 16 amino acids. Germline V lookup: CDR1 SGHNT, CDR2 YYREEE (reference sequence). The CDR3 sequence: CASSPFAPSGSKTQYF. The CDR3 region has the DNA TGTGCCAGCAGCCCATTCGCGCCTTCGGGATCGAAGACCCAGTACTTC.

This clone has a handful of counts. V and J are TRBV5-1 and TRBJ2-3; possibly TRBD1 for D (7 bases). Per germline, CDR1 SGHRS and CDR2 YFSETQ. V shed 5 bases and J shed 6 bases, with 19 bases lying between them. This CDR3 has 15 amino acids. CDR3 residues: CASRSAGTGADTQYF. The DNA of the CDR3 is TGCGCCAGCAGATCGGCGGGAACAGGGGCCGATACGCAGTATTTT.

The chain carries TRBV5-1 and TRBJ1-1, with TRBD1 identical over 8 bases. J lost 0 bases, V lost 4 bases, and 8 bases had no gene match. The germline V gene encodes CDR1 SGHRS and CDR2 YFSETQ. The CDR3 contains 16 residues. The CDR3 region has the DNA TGCGCCAGCAGCCCGGTCCGACAGGGGTTGAACACTGAAGCTTTCTTT. Translated, it gives CASSPVRQGLNTEAFF.

This clone was seen more than once but under ten times. The chain employs TRBV10-2 and TRBJ1-5; D is unresolved. CDR1 and CDR2 from the germline V gene are WSHSY and SAAADI. The CDR3 is 13 amino acids. Trimming pared 6 bases from V and 5 bases from J, leaving 11 bases between. CDR3 DNA sequence: TGCGCCAGCAGGGAAGGTCACGATCAGCCCCAGCATTTT. Translation: CASREGHDQPQHF.

This sequence joins TRBV19 and TRBJ2-3, with no clear D. CDR3 length: 13 residues. V lost 8 bases to trimming and J lost 0 bases, with 9 bases between them. Germline V lookup: CDR1 LNHDA, CDR2 SQIVND (reference sequence). Here the CDR3 DNA reads TGTGCCAGTGGTTTCCTGAGCACAGATACGCAGTATTTT. Amino acids: CASGFLSTDTQYF.

This chain uses TRBV18 with TRBJ2-2; TRBD1 agrees at 7 bases. The CDR3 runs 13 residues. V trimming: 0 bases; J trimming: 9 bases; junction bases outside the gene matches: 1. Germline V lookup: CDR1 KGHSH, CDR2 LQKENI. CDR3: CASSPPTGRELFF. The CDR3 DNA reads TGTGCCAGCTCACCACCGACAGGGAGGGAGCTGTTTTTT.

The rearrangement links TRBV29-1 to TRBJ2-1; tentative D call: TRBD2 (6 bases). In germline, CDR1 is SQVTM, CDR2 ANQGSEA. This CDR3 region has 16 residues. V was shortened by 0 bases and J by 0 bases, with 12 bases between the two germline ends. This CDR3 reads CSVEDHAGSSYNEQFF. The CDR3 DNA sequence: TGCAGCGTTGAAGACCATGCGGGGAGCTCCTACAATGAGCAGTTCTTC.

The chain links TRBV7-3 to TRBJ2-2; D is unresolved. This CDR3 has 13 residues. Germline CDR1 reads SGHTA; CDR2 reads FQGTGA. V lost 2 bases and J 7 bases, leaving 8 bases between the germline ends. The CDR3 loop is CASSLGEGGELFF. CDR3 nucleotide sequence: TGTGCCAGCAGCTTAGGCGAAGGCGGGGAGCTGTTTTTT.

The chain has TRBV7-9 and TRBJ2-3; D possibly corresponds to TRBD2 (6 bases). This CDR3 has 12 residues. Trimming took off 10 bases at V and 0 bases at J, with 8 bases between the two ends. Germline V CDR1 and CDR2: SEHNR, FQNEAQ (reference sequence). The CDR3 reads CATGLSTDTQYF. DNA of the CDR3: TGTGCCACGGGACTTAGCACAGATACGCAGTATTTT.

J is TRBJ2-1 and V is TRBV9; D gene ambiguous. The germline V gene encodes CDR1 SGDLS and CDR2 YYNGEE. The CDR3 consists of 15 residues. Trimming cost V 2 bases and J 5 bases, with 14 bases left between them. The chain's CDR3 is CASSVAPTSNNEQFF. The CDR3 nucleotides read TGTGCCAGCAGCGTGGCTCCAACGTCGAACAATGAGCAGTTCTTC.